This T cell receptor beta chain was captured in a study of shared T cell receptors in the human thymus. The V segment lost 3 bases and the J segment 7 bases; nucleotides outside the gene matches: 2. Germline V gene sequence: CDR1 SGHTA, CDR2 FQGNSA. The CDR3 runs to 12 residues. Method: immunoSEQ multiplex PCR; TCRdb's copy keeps in-frame clones and lacks some. The table includes about 730,000 clones, approximately 85% detected once. This sample also belongs to another study, concerning human thymus T cells. From that study: Corrective surgery for congenital heart defects was being performed on the healthy Finnish infants who were the donors. In unrelated individuals, thymic repertoires overlapped highly, according to related research.

The sequence derives from a girl in the first two years of life with a congenital heart defect. The chain has TRBV7-2 and TRBJ1-2, with 7 bases identical to TRBD1. Material: thymocytes. This CDR3 reads CASSLTGLGYTF. CDR3 coding DNA: TGTGCCAGCAGCTTGACAGGGCTTGGCTACACCTTC.